Presented here are 7 T cell receptor beta chains from one specimen sequenced in a study of CD8+ T cells in alopecia areata. Collection of lesional scalp punch biopsies and peripheral blood was performed in alopecia areata patients. RNA, once extracted, was reverse transcribed into cDNA for use as the sequencing template. This table comes from immunoSEQ multiplex PCR, and its TCRdb copy is limited to in-frame clones, with some not included. The table records around 7,300 clones, 64% of them present only once. The sample in question was skin, obtained at week 0. The receptors here all came from a human donor with alopecia areata.

The chain joins TRBV27 to TRBJ1-1; D not resolved. In germline, CDR1 is MNHEY, CDR2 SMNVEV (reference sequence). V dropped 1 base and J dropped 1 base, with 7 bases sitting between them. This CDR3 spans 14 amino acids. Here the CDR3 reads CASSLWRANTEAFF. DNA of the CDR3: TGTGCCAGCAGTTTATGGCGGGCGAACACTGAAGCTTTCTTT.

The chain combines TRBV5-1 with TRBJ2-5; D not resolved. The germline V and J ends were trimmed by 1 base and 2 bases, with 9 bases remaining between them. Germline loops: CDR1 SGHRS, CDR2 YFSETQ. The CDR3 sequence is 14 residues long. The CDR3 DNA follows: TGCGCCAGCAGCTTGTTTGGCCAACAAGAGACCCAGTACTTC. Translated: CASSLFGQQETQYF.

There are a few counts of this clone. The rearrangement links TRBV10-3 to TRBJ2-2; 9 nucleotides agree with TRBD1. Looked up from germline, CDR1 is ENHRY and CDR2 is SYGVKD. The CDR3 loop spans 13 amino acids. After removal of 9 bases from V and 4 bases from J, the junction contained 3 bases not matched to a gene. CDR3 coding DNA: TGTGCCATTGGACAGGGGCGCACCGGGGAGCTGTTTTTT. Protein product: CAIGQGRTGELFF.

The chain couples TRBV19 to TRBJ1-2; D is unresolved. CDR3 length: 18 residues. Trimming shortened V by 7 bases and J by 0 bases, and 24 bases separated the two germline ends. Germline V gives CDR1 LNHDA, CDR2 SQIVND (reference sequence). CDR3: CASKSPTAKKKTNYGYTF. DNA of the CDR3: TGTGCCAGTAAATCGCCAACAGCCAAGAAGAAAACTAACTATGGCTACACCTTC. Together with reference TRBV19 and TRBJ1-2, the CDR3 gives the full variable domain: DGGITQSPKYLFRKEGQNVTLSCEQNLNHDAMYWYRQDPGQGLRLIYYSQIVNDFQKGDIAEGYSVSREKKESFPLTVTSAQKNPTAFYLCASKSPTAKKKTNYGYTFGSGTRLTVV.

The chain uses TRBV6-5 and TRBJ2-1; 10 bases are shared with TRBD1. Losses at the gene ends were 6 bases for V and 10 bases for J; bases not matched to a gene: 9. CDR1 MNHEY and CDR2 SVGAGI come from the germline V gene. The CDR3 runs 14 residues. The CDR3, as DNA: TGTGCCAGCAGAGGGACAGGGGCCCGCAGAGAGCAGTTCTTC. Its protein product is CASRGTGARREQFF.

The chain recombines TRBV6-5 with TRBJ1-2; 10 bases align to TRBD1. Trimming removed 6 bases from V and 5 bases from J; junction bases left unmatched: 3. The CDR3 contains 13 residues. Germline lookup yields CDR1 MNHEY and CDR2 SVGAGI. CDR3 in amino acids: CASRLGQGYGYTF. CDR3 DNA sequence: TGTGCCAGCAGGTTGGGACAGGGGTATGGCTACACCTTC.

The chain employs TRBV7-9 and TRBJ2-5; possibly TRBD1 or TRBD2 for D (5 bases each). Germline V lookup: CDR1 SEHNR, CDR2 FQNEAQ (reference sequence). CDR3 length: 14 amino acids. Trimming removed 6 bases at V and 0 bases at J, with 11 bases between. The DNA for the CDR3 is TGTGCCAGCAGTCCCGGGGCTTACCAAGAGACCCAGTACTTC. This sequence encodes CASSPGAYQETQYF.